The clone carrying this T cell receptor beta chain has only one observation. Its antigen is unknown. CDR1 and CDR2 (germline): MNHEY, SMNVEV (reference sequence). This CDR3 spans 16 amino acids. V was clipped by 3 bases and J by 6 bases; unmatched bases: 14. Data came from immunoSEQ multiplex PCR; TCRdb stores just in-frame clones and leaves some out. This sample carries about 140,000 clones, roughly 83% of them seen once, and the ten largest clones take under 30%. This record comes from a study of radiation and T cells in renal cell carcinoma. Study-level information: Nephrectomy followed 15 Gy stereotactic body radiation by 4 weeks.

Study-level findings and limits: In blood, top tumor clones expanded by 2 weeks, shrinking by 4.

Time point indicated: baseline pretreatment blood. Regarding treatment: 15 Gy SBRT to primary tumor, nephrectomy 4 weeks later. Serial blood draws occurred at baseline and 2 and 4 weeks post-SBRT. The tumor was a clear cell renal cell carcinoma. The chain uses TRBV27 and TRBJ2-7; 7 nucleotides agree with TRBD2. The receptor's source is a woman in her 50s with renal cell carcinoma. Here the sequenced sample was blood, taken from a patient whose treatment included radiotherapy and nephrectomy. The CDR3 DNA reads as TGTGCCAGCAGTTTGGGCGGACTAGTAGGGATTGGCGAGCAGTACTTC. Translated: CASSLGGLVGIGEQYF.